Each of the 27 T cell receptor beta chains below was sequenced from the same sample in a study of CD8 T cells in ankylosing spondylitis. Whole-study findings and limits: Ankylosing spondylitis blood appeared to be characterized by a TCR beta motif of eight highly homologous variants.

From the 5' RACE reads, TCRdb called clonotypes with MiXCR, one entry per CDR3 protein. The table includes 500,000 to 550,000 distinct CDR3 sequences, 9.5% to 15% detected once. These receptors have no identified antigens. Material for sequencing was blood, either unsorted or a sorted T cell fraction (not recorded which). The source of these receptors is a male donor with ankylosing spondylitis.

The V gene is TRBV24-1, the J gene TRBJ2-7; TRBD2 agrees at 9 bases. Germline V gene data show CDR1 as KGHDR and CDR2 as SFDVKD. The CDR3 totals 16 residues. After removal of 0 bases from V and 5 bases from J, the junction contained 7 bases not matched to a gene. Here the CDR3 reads CATSDLASSGSNEQYF. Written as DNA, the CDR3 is TGTGCCACCAGTGATTTGGCGAGTAGCGGGAGCAACGAGCAGTACTTC.

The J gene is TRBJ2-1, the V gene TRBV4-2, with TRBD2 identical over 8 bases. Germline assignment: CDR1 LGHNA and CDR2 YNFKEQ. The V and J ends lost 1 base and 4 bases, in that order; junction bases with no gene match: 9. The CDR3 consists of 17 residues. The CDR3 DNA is TGTGCCAGCAGCCAAGTGGGCAACGGGAGGGCTTACAATGAGCAGTTCTTC. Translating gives CASSQVGNGRAYNEQFF.

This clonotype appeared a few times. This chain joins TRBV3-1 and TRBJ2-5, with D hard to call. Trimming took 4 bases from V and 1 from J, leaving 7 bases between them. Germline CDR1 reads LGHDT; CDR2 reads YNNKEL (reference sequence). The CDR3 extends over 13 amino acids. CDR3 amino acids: CASSRSAQETQYF. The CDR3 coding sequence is TGTGCCAGCAGCCGATCAGCCCAAGAGACCCAGTACTTC.

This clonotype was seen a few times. The CDR3 loop is CASSRTGAEVPQHF. In DNA form, the CDR3 reads TGTGCCAGCAGCCGGACAGGCGCCGAGGTGCCCCAGCATTTT. This chain joins TRBV9 and TRBJ1-5, with 7 bases fitting TRBD1. This CDR3 region has 14 residues. V was pared by 4 bases and J by 9 bases, with 10 bases of the junction left unmatched. CDR1 and CDR2 from the germline V gene are SGDLS and YYNGEE.

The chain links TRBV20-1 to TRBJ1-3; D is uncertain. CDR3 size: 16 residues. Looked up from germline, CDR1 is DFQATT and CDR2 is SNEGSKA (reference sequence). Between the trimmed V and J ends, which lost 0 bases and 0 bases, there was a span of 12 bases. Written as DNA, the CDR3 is TGCAGTGCTAGAGACAGTGTCAGACCCTCTGGAAACACCATATATTTT. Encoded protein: CSARDSVRPSGNTIYF.

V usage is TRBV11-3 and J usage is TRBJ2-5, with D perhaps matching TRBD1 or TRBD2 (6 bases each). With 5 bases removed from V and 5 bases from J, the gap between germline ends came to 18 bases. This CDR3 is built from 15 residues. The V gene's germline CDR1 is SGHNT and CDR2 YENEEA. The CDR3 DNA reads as TGTGCCAGCAGCCTCGGGGGACATTCCGGGGAGACCCAGTACTTC. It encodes CASSLGGHSGETQYF.

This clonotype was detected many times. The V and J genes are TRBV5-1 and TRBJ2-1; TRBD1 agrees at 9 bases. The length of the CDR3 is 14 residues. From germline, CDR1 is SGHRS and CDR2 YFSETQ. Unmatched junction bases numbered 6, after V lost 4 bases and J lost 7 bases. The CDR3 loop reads CASSPDRGWNEQFF. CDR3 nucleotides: TGCGCCAGCAGCCCGGACAGGGGTTGGAATGAGCAGTTCTTC.

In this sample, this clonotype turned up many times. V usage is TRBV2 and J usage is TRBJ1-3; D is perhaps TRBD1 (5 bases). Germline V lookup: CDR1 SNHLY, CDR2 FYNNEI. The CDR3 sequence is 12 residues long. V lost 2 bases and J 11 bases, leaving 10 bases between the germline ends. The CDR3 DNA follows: TGTGCCAGCAGTGAATTGGGGACCGCCATATATTTT. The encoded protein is CASSELGTAIYF.

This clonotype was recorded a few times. The CDR3 loop is CASSKIPTGELFF. The CDR3 DNA sequence: TGTGCCAGCAGCAAGATACCGACCGGGGAGCTGTTTTTT. The chain couples TRBV11-3 to TRBJ2-2; D call uncertain. CDR3 length: 13 residues. V was clipped by 5 bases and J by 5 bases, with 9 bases between them. Germline V gives CDR1 SGHNT, CDR2 YENEEA.

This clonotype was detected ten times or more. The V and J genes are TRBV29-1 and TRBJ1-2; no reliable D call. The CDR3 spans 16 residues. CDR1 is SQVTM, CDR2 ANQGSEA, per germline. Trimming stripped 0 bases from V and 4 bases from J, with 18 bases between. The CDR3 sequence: CSVEDLEAESLYGYTF. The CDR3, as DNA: TGCAGCGTTGAAGATCTGGAGGCGGAGAGTCTCTATGGCTACACCTTC. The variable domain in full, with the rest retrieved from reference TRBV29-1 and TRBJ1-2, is SAVISQKPSRDICQRGTSLTIQCQVDSQVTMMFWYRQQPGQSLTLIATANQGSEATYESGFVIDKFPISRPNLTFSTLTVSNMSPEDSSIYLCSVEDLEAESLYGYTFGSGTRLTVV.

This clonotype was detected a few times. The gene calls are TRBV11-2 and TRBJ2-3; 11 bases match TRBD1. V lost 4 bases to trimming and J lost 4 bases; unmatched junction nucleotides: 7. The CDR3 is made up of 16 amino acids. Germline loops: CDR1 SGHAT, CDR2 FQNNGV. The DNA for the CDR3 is TGTGCCAGCAGCTCGGGACAGGGGGTCTGGGCAGATACGCAGTATTTT. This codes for CASSSGQGVWADTQYF.

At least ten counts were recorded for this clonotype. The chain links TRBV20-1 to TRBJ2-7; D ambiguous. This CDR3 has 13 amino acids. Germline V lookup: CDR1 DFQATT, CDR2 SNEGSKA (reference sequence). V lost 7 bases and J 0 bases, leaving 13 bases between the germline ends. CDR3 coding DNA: TGCAGTGTCTGGCAGCCCAGCTCCTACGAGCAGTACGTC. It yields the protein CSVWQPSSYEQYV.

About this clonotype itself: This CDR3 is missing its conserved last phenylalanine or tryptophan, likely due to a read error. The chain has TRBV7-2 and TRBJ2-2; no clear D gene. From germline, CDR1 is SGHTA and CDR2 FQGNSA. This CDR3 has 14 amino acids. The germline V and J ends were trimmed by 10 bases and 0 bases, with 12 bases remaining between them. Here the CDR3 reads CAKGGQANTGELFL. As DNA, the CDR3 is TGTGCCAAGGGTGGGCAAGCGAACACCGGGGAGCTGTTTCTT.

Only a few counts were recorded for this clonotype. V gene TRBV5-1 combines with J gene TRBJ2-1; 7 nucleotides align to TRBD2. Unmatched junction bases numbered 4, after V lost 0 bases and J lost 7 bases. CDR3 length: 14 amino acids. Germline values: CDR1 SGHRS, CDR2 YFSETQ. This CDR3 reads CASSLVVGGNEQFF. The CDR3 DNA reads TGCGCCAGCAGCTTGGTGGTGGGGGGGAATGAGCAGTTCTTC.

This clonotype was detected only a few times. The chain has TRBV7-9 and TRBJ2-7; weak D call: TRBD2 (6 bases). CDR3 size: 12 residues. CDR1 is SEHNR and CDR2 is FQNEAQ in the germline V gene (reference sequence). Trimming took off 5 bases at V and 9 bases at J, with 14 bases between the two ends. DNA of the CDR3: TGTGCCAGCAGCCCAGCGGGTGGCGGGCAGTACTTC. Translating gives CASSPAGGGQYF.

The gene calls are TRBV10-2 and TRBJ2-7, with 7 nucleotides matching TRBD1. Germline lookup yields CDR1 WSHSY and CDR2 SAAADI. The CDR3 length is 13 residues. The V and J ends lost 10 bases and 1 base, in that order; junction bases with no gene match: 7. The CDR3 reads CATRDSGSYEQYV. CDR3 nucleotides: TGCGCCACACGGGACAGTGGATCCTACGAGCAGTACGTC.

CDR3 in amino acids: CASSLVAGGYSEQFF. CDR3 coding DNA: TGCGCCAGCAGCTTGGTAGCGGGAGGGTATAGTGAGCAGTTCTTC. J is TRBJ2-1 and V is TRBV5-1; 11 positions match TRBD2. Trimming took 0 bases from V and 9 from J; bases not matched to a gene: 5. This CDR3 is 15 amino acids long. The germline CDR1 and CDR2 sequences are SGHRS and YFSETQ.

CDR3: CASTQGQGGELFF. As DNA, the CDR3 is TGCGCCAGCACCCAGGGGCAGGGCGGGGAGCTGTTTTTT. The chain has TRBV5-1 and TRBJ2-2; D possibly corresponds to TRBD1 (6 bases). Per the germline V gene, CDR1 is SGHRS and CDR2 is YFSETQ. V was clipped by 6 bases and J by 7 bases, with 13 bases between them. The CDR3 contains 13 residues.

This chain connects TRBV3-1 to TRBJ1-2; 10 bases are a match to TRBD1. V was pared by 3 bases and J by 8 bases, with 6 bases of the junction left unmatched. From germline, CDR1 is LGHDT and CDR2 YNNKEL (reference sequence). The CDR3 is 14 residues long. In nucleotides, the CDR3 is TGTGCCAGCAGCCAGCACTTGACAGGGGGCGGCTACACCTTC. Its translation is CASSQHLTGGGYTF.

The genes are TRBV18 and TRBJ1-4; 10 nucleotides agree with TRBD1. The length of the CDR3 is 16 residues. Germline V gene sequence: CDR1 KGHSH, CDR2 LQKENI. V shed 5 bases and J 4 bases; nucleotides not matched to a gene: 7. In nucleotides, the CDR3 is TGTGCCAGCTCATTAAACCGGGACAGGGGTAATGAAAAACTGTTTTTT. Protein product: CASSLNRDRGNEKLFF.

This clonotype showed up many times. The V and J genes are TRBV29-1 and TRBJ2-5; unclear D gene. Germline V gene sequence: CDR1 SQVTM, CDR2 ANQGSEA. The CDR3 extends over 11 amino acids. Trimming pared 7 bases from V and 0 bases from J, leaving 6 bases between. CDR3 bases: TGCAGCGGGCTGTACCAAGAGACCCAGTACTTC. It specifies CSGLYQETQYF.

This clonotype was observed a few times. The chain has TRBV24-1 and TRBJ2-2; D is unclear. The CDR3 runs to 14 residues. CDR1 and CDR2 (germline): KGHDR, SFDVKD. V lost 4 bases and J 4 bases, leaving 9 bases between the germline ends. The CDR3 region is CATSDRSGTGELFF. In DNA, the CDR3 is TGTGCCACCAGTGACCGGTCGGGCACCGGGGAGCTGTTTTTT.

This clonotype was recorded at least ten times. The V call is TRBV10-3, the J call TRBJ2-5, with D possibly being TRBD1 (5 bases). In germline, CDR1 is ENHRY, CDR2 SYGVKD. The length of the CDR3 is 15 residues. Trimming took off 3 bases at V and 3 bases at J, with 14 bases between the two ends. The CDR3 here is CAISELGPGKETQYF. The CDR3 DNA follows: TGTGCCATCAGTGAATTAGGACCAGGGAAAGAGACCCAGTACTTC.

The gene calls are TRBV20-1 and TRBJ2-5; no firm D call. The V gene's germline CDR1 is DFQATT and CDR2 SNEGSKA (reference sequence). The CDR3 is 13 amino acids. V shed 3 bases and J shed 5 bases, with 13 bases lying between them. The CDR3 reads CSASRVRMETQYF. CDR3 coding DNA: TGCAGTGCTAGTCGGGTCCGCATGGAGACCCAGTACTTC.

The DNA of the CDR3 is TGCGCCAGCAGCGCCCTAGCGGGGAAAGATACGCAGTATTTT. It encodes CASSALAGKDTQYF. The chain joins TRBV5-1 to TRBJ2-3, with 9 bases that match TRBD2. After removal of 4 bases from V and 5 bases from J, the junction contained 5 bases not matched to a gene. CDR3 size: 14 residues. From germline, CDR1 is SGHRS and CDR2 YFSETQ. Filled out from reference TRBV5-1 and TRBJ2-3, the complete variable domain reads KAGVTQTPRYLIKTRGQQVTLSCSPISGHRSVSWYQQTPGQGLQFLFEYFSETQRNKGNFPGRFSGRQFSNSRSEMNVSTLELGDSALYLCASSALAGKDTQYFGPGTRLTVL.

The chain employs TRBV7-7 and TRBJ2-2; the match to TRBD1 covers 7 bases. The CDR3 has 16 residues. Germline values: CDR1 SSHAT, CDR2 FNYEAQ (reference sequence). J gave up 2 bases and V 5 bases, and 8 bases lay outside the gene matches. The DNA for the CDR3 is TGTGCCAGCAGCACCCGGACAGGCATCAACACCGGGGAGCTGTTTTTT. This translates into CASSTRTGINTGELFF.

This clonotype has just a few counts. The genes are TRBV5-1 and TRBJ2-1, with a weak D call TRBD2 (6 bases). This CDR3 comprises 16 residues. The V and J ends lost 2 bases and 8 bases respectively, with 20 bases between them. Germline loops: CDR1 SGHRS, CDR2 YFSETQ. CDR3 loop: CASSLSGQVPSDEQFF. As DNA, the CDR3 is TGCGCCAGCAGCTTAAGCGGGCAAGTACCTTCGGATGAGCAGTTCTTC.